This T cell receptor (beta chain) is drawn from a study of Graves' ophthalmopathy and Graves' hyperthyroidism. Investigators amplified TCR beta CDR3 regions from RNA transcripts. Amplification began with first-round RT-PCR using HTBI primers, then second-round multiplex PCR was performed. MiXCR, applied by TCRdb to the multiplex PCR reads, yields one record per CDR3 protein. This sample has about 210,000 distinct CDR3 sequences, with roughly 29% found just once. The TCR originated in a man aged 45-65 years with Graves' ophthalmopathy. Sequenced material: peripheral blood.

In DNA form, the CDR3 reads TGTGCCAGCAGTAACGGAGGCAGGGGGACGGAGACCCAGTACTTC. This translates into CASSNGGRGTETQYF. This chain uses TRBV6-2 or TRBV6-3 with TRBJ2-5; 7 bases agree with TRBD1. The germline V gene has CDR1 MNHEY and CDR2 SVGEGT. V shed 5 bases, J shed 5 bases, and the junction held 11 bases outside the gene matches. The CDR3 length is 15 residues.